The sample holds a few counts of the clone carrying this T cell receptor (beta chain). The sample comes from a study of T cells of healthy individuals. Between the trimmed V and J ends, which lost 5 bases and 4 bases, there was a span of 9 bases. The CDR3 length is 12 residues. Germline lookup yields CDR1 SGHVS and CDR2 FQNEAQ. TCRdb reprocessed the 5' RACE reads via MiXCR and lists one record per CDR3 protein. The data show 60,000 to 70,000 distinct CDR3 sequences, 15% to 20% seen once. J is TRBJ2-7 and V is TRBV7-8; D gene uncertain. This sequence originates from a human donor in good health. DNA of the CDR3: TGTGCCAGCAGCGCCGCTCGGTACGAGCAGTACTTC. Its translation: CASSAARYEQYF.